One sample yielded the 25 T cell receptor beta chains listed below, sequenced in a study of blood T cell repertoires in COVID-19. The protocol was immunoSEQ multiplex PCR, while the TCRdb copy is restricted to in-frame clones and leaves out a portion. The sample records approximately 100,000 clones, 75% to 95% being singletons. The sequenced sample consisted of peripheral blood. The receptors derive from a human donor in a cohort sampled during active COVID-19.

The chain is built from TRBV21-1 and TRBJ1-5; the table's D call, TRBD1, has no DNA check behind it. TRBV21-1 corresponds to a pseudogene. The CDR3 is 13 amino acids. CDR3 coding DNA: TGTGCCAGCAGCAGGGGTCAGGGACAGCCCCAGCATTTT. Translating gives CASSRGQGQPQHF.

The chain uses TRBV7-9 and TRBJ2-7; D not resolved. V lost 1 base, J lost 6 bases, and 4 bases lay in between. There are 11 residues in the CDR3. CDR1 SEHNR and CDR2 FQNEAQ come from the germline V gene (reference sequence). The DNA of the CDR3 is TGTGCCAGCAGCTTAGAGCGCGAGCAGTACTTC. The encoded protein is CASSLEREQYF.

The chain carries TRBV6-5 and TRBJ2-7; D is perhaps TRBD1 (5 bases). Per germline, CDR1 MNHEY and CDR2 SVGAGI. Trimming removed 2 bases from V and 4 bases from J, with 15 bases in between. This CDR3 is 15 amino acids long. The CDR3, as DNA: TGTGCCAGCAGTTACGGCCGGACGGACACTTACGAGCAGTACTTC. Its protein product is CASSYGRTDTYEQYF.

The gene calls are TRBV29-1 and TRBJ1-1, with 7 bases aligning to TRBD1. CDR1 is SQVTM and CDR2 is ANQGSEA in the germline V gene. Unmatched junction bases numbered 3, after V lost 4 bases and J lost 1 base. The CDR3 has 13 amino acids. The CDR3 protein is CSVARQGNTEAFF. CDR3 in DNA: TGCAGCGTTGCACGACAGGGGAACACTGAAGCTTTCTTT.

The V and J genes are TRBV24-1 and TRBJ2-3; 7 nucleotides match TRBD1. V shed 3 bases and J 8 bases; nucleotides not matched to a gene: 7. Germline V gives CDR1 KGHDR, CDR2 SFDVKD. The CDR3 totals 14 residues. CDR3 region: CATSDHRGAGTQYF. CDR3 sequence (DNA): TGTGCCACCAGTGATCACAGGGGCGCTGGTACGCAGTATTTT.

The rearrangement uses TRBV5-1 and TRBJ2-1, with 9 bases identical to TRBD2. With V trimmed by 7 bases and J by 4 bases, 9 bases remained unmatched. The CDR3 has 15 amino acids. CDR1 and CDR2 from the germline V gene are SGHRS and YFSETQ. CDR3 protein: CASGFIAGVYNEQFF. Written as DNA, the CDR3 is TGCGCCAGCGGGTTCATAGCGGGAGTTTACAATGAGCAGTTCTTC.

This clone came up a few times. This chain uses TRBV5-3 with TRBJ2-1; no clear D gene. TRBV5-3 qualifies as an ORF whose function is uncertain. V was trimmed by 0 bases and J by 5 bases, leaving 9 bases between them. This CDR3 has 14 amino acids. For the CDR3, the DNA is TGTGCCAGAAGCTTGGCGGGTTCTCACAATGAGCAGTTCTTC. This codes for CARSLAGSHNEQFF.

To note about this clone: One end of the junction is discordant with germline, which a read error may explain. The J gene is TRBJ2-2, the V gene TRBV24-1; 8 nucleotides line up with TRBD2. The CDR3 covers 16 residues. Germline-derived CDR1 and CDR2 are KGHDR and SFDVKD. CDR3 bases: TGTGCCACCAGTGATCCCCTCGGGGGGGAGCACCGGGGAGCTGTTTTT. This translates into CATSDPLGGEHRGAVF.

The chain recombines TRBV6-6 with TRBJ1-1, with D perhaps TRBD1 (5 bases). This CDR3 is 15 amino acids long. Trimming stripped 4 bases from V and 4 bases from J, with 16 bases between. Germline V gives CDR1 MNHNY, CDR2 SVGAGI (reference sequence). The CDR3 nucleotides are TGTGCCAGCAGTTGGCCATTACGGGACTCCACTGAAGCTTTCTTT. This translates into CASSWPLRDSTEAFF.

V is TRBV30 and J is TRBJ1-2; D remains ambiguous. V gave up 3 bases and J gave up 4 bases, with 18 bases separating them. The germline gives CDR1 GTSNPN, CDR2 SVGIG (reference sequence). The CDR3 extends over 15 amino acids. Written as DNA, the CDR3 is TGTGCCTGGAGCGACAACACTTACGAGATCTATGGCTACACCTTC. Its protein is CAWSDNTYEIYGYTF.

On this clone itself: One end of the junction is discordant with germline, which a read error may explain. CDR3 sequence (DNA): TGTGCCAGTAGTATATACGGGGACTCCCACAATGAGCAGTTCTTC. Protein product: CASSIYGDSHNEQFF. The genes are TRBV19 and TRBJ2-1; a weak D match, TRBD2 (6 bases). Looked up from germline, CDR1 is LNHDA and CDR2 is SQIVND (reference sequence). This CDR3 is 15 amino acids long.

The chain recombines TRBV18 with TRBJ2-7, with D possibly TRBD2 on 6 matching bases. V lost 3 bases and J lost 5, with 8 bases in between. Germline CDR1 is KGHSH and CDR2 is LQKENI. This CDR3 contains 12 residues. CDR3 protein: CASSPPGDEQYF. In nucleotides, the CDR3 is TGTGCCAGCTCACCTCCGGGGGACGAGCAGTACTTC. Variable domain in full (rest from reference TRBV18 and TRBJ2-7): NAGVMQNPRHLVRRRGQEARLRCSPMKGHSHVYWYRQLPEEGLKFMVYLQKENIIDESGMPKERFSAEFPKEGPSILRIQQVVRGDSAAYFCASSPPGDEQYFGPGTRLTVT.

V usage is TRBV19 and J usage is TRBJ1-4; 7 bases fit TRBD1. V shed 7 bases and J 4 bases; nucleotides not matched to a gene: 3. CDR3 length: 13 amino acids. Per the germline V gene, CDR1 is LNHDA and CDR2 is SQIVND (reference sequence). CDR3: CASKGDSNEKLFF. The CDR3 region has the DNA TGTGCCAGTAAAGGGGACAGTAATGAAAAACTGTTTTTT. Variable domain in full (rest from reference TRBV19 and TRBJ1-4): DGGITQSPKYLFRKEGQNVTLSCEQNLNHDAMYWYRQDPGQGLRLIYYSQIVNDFQKGDIAEGYSVSREKKESFPLTVTSAQKNPTAFYLCASKGDSNEKLFFGSGTQLSVL.

The chain employs TRBV5-1 and TRBJ1-3; no reliable D call. With 1 base removed from V and 2 bases from J, the gap between germline ends came to 13 bases. Germline assignment: CDR1 SGHRS and CDR2 YFSETQ. This CDR3 is built from 16 residues. Here the CDR3 reads CASSLSSGGTGNTIYF. CDR3 DNA sequence: TGCGCCAGCAGCTTGTCCTCAGGCGGGACTGGAAACACCATATATTTT.

The chain is built from TRBV11-2 and TRBJ1-1; tentative D call: TRBD1 (5 bases). Germline V CDR1 and CDR2: SGHAT, FQNNGV. This CDR3 is 15 amino acids long. V shed 2 bases and J shed 2 bases, with 12 bases lying between them. CDR3 DNA: TGTGCCAGCAGCTTATTTCAGGGCGGAAACACTGAAGCTTTCTTT. This encodes CASSLFQGGNTEAFF.

The chain joins TRBV5-1 to TRBJ2-5, with D tentatively TRBD2 (6 bases). Trimming removed 4 bases at V and 5 bases at J, with 18 bases between. The CDR3 length is 15 residues. Germline CDR1 reads SGHRS; CDR2 reads YFSETQ. The CDR3 DNA follows: TGCGCCAGCAGCACCTTCACTAGCCCTGGGGAGACCCAGTACTTC. This encodes CASSTFTSPGETQYF.

V and J are TRBV27 and TRBJ1-2; 7 bases agree with TRBD1. Losses at the gene ends were 10 bases for V and 7 bases for J; bases not matched to a gene: 12. The CDR3 runs to 13 residues. From germline, CDR1 is MNHEY and CDR2 SMNVEV (reference sequence). The CDR3 loop is CATRQGMGGGYTF. In DNA form, the CDR3 reads TGTGCCACCCGACAGGGAATGGGTGGTGGCTACACCTTC.

V is TRBV7-9 and J is TRBJ2-5, with D unclear. The germline CDR1 and CDR2 sequences are SEHNR and FQNEAQ (reference sequence). The CDR3 sequence is 11 residues long. Trimming pared 6 bases from V and 5 bases from J, leaving 7 bases between. The CDR3 bases are TGTGCCAGCAGTCCAATGGAGACCCAGTACTTC. It specifies CASSPMETQYF.

The genes are TRBV4-3 and TRBJ1-6; 9 bases agree with TRBD1. CDR3 length: 16 amino acids. V dropped 0 bases and J dropped 10; count of bases not matched to a gene: 7. Germline CDR1 and CDR2: LGHNA and YSLEER. The DNA of the CDR3 is TGCGCCAGCAGCCAAGATCGACAGGGGGGAGGCTCACCCCTCCACTTT. This sequence encodes CASSQDRQGGGSPLHF.

The chain combines TRBV19 with TRBJ2-7; TRBD1 aligns across 8 bases. The germline gives CDR1 LNHDA, CDR2 SQIVND (reference sequence). With 5 bases clipped from V and 3 bases from J, the junction kept 6 bases outside the gene matches. The CDR3 length is 14 residues. CDR3 protein: CASSPGQGFYEQYF. The CDR3 coding sequence is TGTGCCAGTAGTCCCGGACAGGGTTTCTACGAGCAGTACTTC.

The chain combines TRBV30 with TRBJ1-1; D gene uncertain. Germline V CDR1 and CDR2: GTSNPN, SVGIG (reference sequence). The CDR3 is made up of 11 amino acids. The germline V and J ends were trimmed by 2 bases and 5 bases, with 6 bases remaining between them. The CDR3: CAWSIGTEAFF. The CDR3 coding sequence is TGTGCCTGGAGTATCGGGACTGAAGCTTTCTTT.

The chain links TRBV3-1 (or the pseudogene TRBV3-2) to TRBJ2-1; D gene uncertain. The CDR3 extends over 14 amino acids. CDR1 and CDR2 (germline): LGHDT, YNNKEL (reference sequence). With 0 bases removed from V and 3 bases from J, the gap between germline ends came to 6 bases. The CDR3 loop reads CASSQDAIYNEQFF. The CDR3 nucleotides are TGTGCCAGCAGCCAAGACGCTATCTACAATGAGCAGTTCTTC.

In DNA form, the CDR3 reads TGCGCCAGCAGCCAAGCCCGGGGGGCAGGAAACACCATATATTTT. It translates to CASSQARGAGNTIYF. The V gene is TRBV4-1, the J gene TRBJ1-3; D is perhaps TRBD1 (6 bases). Trimming pared 1 base from V and 4 bases from J, leaving 11 bases between. The CDR3 extends over 15 amino acids. The germline V gene encodes CDR1 MGHRA and CDR2 YSYEKL.

The rearrangement joins TRBV18 to TRBJ2-2; 11 nucleotides align to TRBD2. The J segment lost 6 bases and the V segment lost 5 bases, leaving 5 bases of the junction unmatched. The length of the CDR3 is 15 residues. Germline lookup yields CDR1 KGHSH and CDR2 LQKENI. CDR3 in DNA: TGTGCCAGCTCAACTAGCGGGGGCCCCCCCGGGGAGCTGTTTTTT. Translated, it gives CASSTSGGPPGELFF.

The rearrangement links TRBV13 to TRBJ1-1; D is ambiguous. V shed 4 bases and J shed 7 bases, with 16 bases lying between them. This CDR3 spans 14 amino acids. The germline gives CDR1 PRHDT, CDR2 FYEKMQ (reference sequence). CDR3 nucleotides: TGTGCCAGCAGCTCCCCCTCTGAGGAAGGTGAAGCTTTCTTT. Protein product: CASSSPSEEGEAFF.